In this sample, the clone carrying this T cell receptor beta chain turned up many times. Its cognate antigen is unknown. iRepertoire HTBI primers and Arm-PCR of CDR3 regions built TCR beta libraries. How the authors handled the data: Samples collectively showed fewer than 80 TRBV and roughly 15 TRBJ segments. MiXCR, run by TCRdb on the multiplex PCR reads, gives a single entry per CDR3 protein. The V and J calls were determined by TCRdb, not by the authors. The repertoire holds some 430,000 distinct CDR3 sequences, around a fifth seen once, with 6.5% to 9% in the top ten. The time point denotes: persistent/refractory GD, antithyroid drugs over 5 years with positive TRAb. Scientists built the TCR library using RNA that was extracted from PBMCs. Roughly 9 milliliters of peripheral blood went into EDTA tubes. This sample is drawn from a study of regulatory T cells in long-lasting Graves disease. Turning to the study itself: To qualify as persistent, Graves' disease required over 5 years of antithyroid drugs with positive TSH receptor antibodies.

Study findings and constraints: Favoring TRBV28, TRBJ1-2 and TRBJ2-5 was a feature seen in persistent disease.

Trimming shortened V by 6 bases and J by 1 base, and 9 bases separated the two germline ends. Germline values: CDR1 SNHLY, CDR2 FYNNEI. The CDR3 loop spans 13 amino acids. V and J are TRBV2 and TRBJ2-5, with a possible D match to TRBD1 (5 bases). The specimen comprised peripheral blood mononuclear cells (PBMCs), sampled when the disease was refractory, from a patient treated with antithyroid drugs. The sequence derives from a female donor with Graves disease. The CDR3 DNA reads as TGTGCCAGCAGGCAAGACAGCCAAGAGACCCAGTACTTC. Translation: CASRQDSQETQYF.